This TCR beta chain was captured in a study of blood T cells in healthy people across ages (dated by TCRdb to 2015 to 2017). Study-wide context: Template switching captured roughly one uniquely barcoded TCR beta cDNA molecule per two T cells in model experiments. Using deep sequencing normalized with unique cDNA molecular identifiers, the study measured how TCR beta repertoire diversity changes with age. Four age groups were formed from the donors: young (average about 17 years), middle-aged (less than 40), aged (roughly 58) and long-lived (roughly 81). For two donors (one aged 18 to 30 and one aged 80 or older), the study analyzed two additional independent replicas of 1 million unique cDNA reads from the same blood draw. To avoid experimental bias, donors of different ages were randomly spread across the sequencing lanes. Study-wide findings and limitations: Estimates of total diversity based on one million sequenced T cells were regarded as lower bounds and as underestimates. The CMV infection status of donors was not known, potentially confounding age-related changes in expanded clonotypes. Compared with the aged group, the long-lived group had more naive CD4+ T cells, fewer expanded clones and increased TCR diversity, suggesting age selection. A strong correlation was found between observed TCR beta diversity and the percentage of naive T cells measured by flow cytometry. As age increased, observed TCR beta diversity per million T cells dropped in a roughly linear way, and a significant reduction was already evident by age about 36. Bulk unsorted PBMC profiling prevented conclusive comparison of naive and antigen-experienced compartments.

The V and J ends are trimmed by 6 bases and 5 bases, leaving 13 bases between them. The CDR3 numbers 13 residues from cysteine through phenylalanine. Kept here is only the CDR3 DNA, which spans 39 bases and is read in frame from base 1. Per the germline V gene, KGHSH is the CDR1 and LQKENI is the CDR2. As concerns this clonotype: No cognate antigen has been identified for it. The input lacks base qualities; no much larger clone sits a single base away.

Receptor libraries were prepared by 5' RACE. Instrument on record: Illumina HiSeq 2500. A second PCR of roughly 7 to 12 cycles was performed with a sample-barcoded 5' primer and a J-beta primer mix. A unique molecular identifier was introduced onto each TCR beta cDNA molecule by a template-switch 5' adaptor carrying 12 random nucleotides. At least 2.5 million CDR3-containing paired-end reads were obtained from each sample. All of the RNA was converted into first-strand cDNA using the Mint cDNA synthesis kit, with a TRBC-specific oligonucleotide serving as the primer. Following uracil-DNA glycosylase treatment, all cDNA underwent a first 18-cycle PCR with the universal primers M1SS and BC2_uni_R. The authors processed their data as follows. For normalization, 1 million high-quality reads were randomly selected from each sample, with every read carrying a distinct molecular identifier. Instead of being binned into consensus sequences, reads that shared molecular identifiers were thrown out. MiTCR, with a Q25 quality threshold and the strictest error-elimination algorithm, was used for CDR3 identification, clonotype clustering and error correction. Lower-bound total TCR beta diversity was estimated with a nonparametric unseen species model using Euler transformation. Through fastp at Q25 and MiXCR, TCRdb rebuilt clones from the public reads, retaining in-frame beta chains. Every entry covers one CDR3 protein and lists the most common genes and DNA from its rows. The authors' filters were not applied to this entry. The sample table records over 1.5 million distinct CDR3 sequences; 49% of these occur just once. The ten largest clones add up to approximately 2% of the sample.

Donors were 40 or so systemically healthy Caucasian individuals from Russia aged roughly 6 to 100 years. Approximately 9.3 milliliters of peripheral blood were collected from each donor into EDTA-treated Vacutainer tubes. Ficoll-Paque density-gradient centrifugation was used to isolate PBMCs, with at least 7 million per sample. Trizol reagent was used to extract total RNA from the PBMCs, yielding at least 5 micrograms per sample. For every donor, an aliquot of PBMCs went through flow cytometry to measure the percentages of naive CD45RAhigh/CD27high T cells. Specimen: blood. The TCR sequence derives from a middle-aged woman in good health. The V gene is TRBV18 and the J gene is TRBJ2-5, with the D segment identity uncertain. The bases read TGTGCCAGCTCCTTGGTGGCGGCGGAGACCCAGTACTTC. Protein translation: CASSLVAAETQYF.